These T cell receptor beta chains were read from a single sample in a study of T cells in localized non-small cell lung cancer. Profiled with immunoSEQ multiplex PCR; TCRdb holds only in-frame clones, not every one. The sample lists around 20,000 clones; approximately 91% were seen once. The source material was peripheral blood, sampled before any cancer treatment. The receptors originated from a woman aged 35 to 70 with stage I lung adenocarcinoma. The CDR3 runs from the conserved cysteine through the conserved F or W. The order of the fields is D gene, J gene, clone size, V gene, CDR3 protein, CDR3 DNA. D genes are given only for firm matches. Size values are once, few and many counts, or a class for expanded clones, and some rows have none.

>TRBD1|TRBJ1-2|NA|TRBV5-6
CASSLGQGASGYTF
TGTGCCAGCAGCTTGGGTCAGGGGGCGAGTGGCTACACCTTC
>NA|TRBJ2-2|NA|TRBV9
CASSVADGELFF
TGTGCCAGCAGCGTAGCGGACGGGGAGCTGTTTTTT
>NA|TRBJ1-3|NA|TRBV5-1
CASRQGSSGNTIYF
TGCGCCAGCAGGCAGGGCTCCTCTGGAAACACCATATATTTT
>NA|TRBJ1-1|NA|TRBV5-5
CASGPGLGTVTEAFF
TGTGCCAGCGGCCCGGGCTTGGGGACTGTCACTGAAGCTTTCTTT
>TRBD1|TRBJ2-1|once|TRBV29-1
CSVGKGQGSAEQFF
TGCAGCGTTGGGAAGGGACAGGGGTCGGCTGAGCAGTTCTTC
>NA|TRBJ1-5|few|TRBV27
CATGENQPQHF
TGTGCCACCGGAGAGAATCAGCCCCAGCATTTT
>TRBD1|TRBJ2-1|NA|TRBV28
CASSTGGEYNEQFF
TGTGCCAGCAGTACAGGGGGCGAGTACAATGAGCAGTTCTTC
>NA|TRBJ2-1|NA|TRBV4-1
CASSQVHTPYNEQFF
TGCGCCAGCAGCCAAGTTCACACTCCCTACAATGAGCAGTTCTTC
>NA|TRBJ2-5|once|TRBV10-3
CAISESDRQETQYF
TGTGCCATCAGTGAGTCGGACAGACAAGAGACCCAGTACTTC
>NA|TRBJ1-2|once|TRBV7-2
CASSLDGTNYGYTF
TGTGCCAGCAGCTTAGACGGGACCAACTATGGCTACACCTTC
>NA|TRBJ2-3|once|TRBV29-1
CSVEPGRAGNTQYF
TGCAGCGTTGAGCCCGGTAGAGCCGGGAATACGCAGTATTTT
>TRBD2|TRBJ2-5|NA|TRBV5-1
CASSVTSGRGQETQYF
TGCGCCAGCAGCGTGACTAGCGGGAGGGGCCAAGAGACCCAGTACTTC
>TRBD1|TRBJ2-2|NA|TRBV6-6
CASTVTGGDTGELFF
TGTGCCAGCACCGTGACAGGGGGCGACACCGGGGAGCTGTTTTTT
>TRBD2|TRBJ2-5|NA|TRBV5-1
CASSQTSGQETQYF
TGCGCCAGCAGCCAGACTAGCGGACAAGAGACCCAGTACTTC
>TRBD2|TRBJ2-5|NA|TRBV7-2
CASSYQRGAGETQYF
TGTGCCAGCAGCTACCAGCGGGGCGCGGGGGAGACCCAGTACTTC
>NA|TRBJ1-1|NA|TRBV21-1
CASRRHIATQFTEAFF
TGTGCCAGCAGGAGACATATAGCTACACAATTCACTGAAGCTTTCTTT
>NA|TRBJ1-4|once|TRBV15
CATSRGPSEKLFF
TGTGCCACCAGCCGCGGGCCCAGCGAAAAACTGTTTTTT
>TRBD2|TRBJ2-4|NA|TRBV7-2
CASSLGAGGAQNIQYF
TGTGCCAGCAGCTTAGGGGCGGGAGGGGCACAAAACATTCAGTACTTC
>NA|TRBJ2-7|once|TRBV6-5
CASRRRDTSYEQYF
TGTGCCAGCAGACGCCGGGACACTTCCTACGAGCAGTACTTC
>NA|TRBJ1-4|NA|TRBV21-1
CASSKVGSCNEKLFF
TGTGCCAGCAGCAAAGTAGGCAGCTGTAATGAAAAACTGTTTTTT
>NA|TRBJ2-2|NA|TRBV5-8
CASSLDVGSNTGELFF
TGTGCCAGCAGCTTGGACGTGGGGTCGAACACCGGGGAGCTGTTTTTT
>TRBD1|TRBJ2-1|NA|TRBV18
CASSTSGTGTYNEQFF
TGTGCCAGCTCAACCTCCGGGACAGGGACCTACAATGAGCAGTTCTTC
>NA|TRBJ1-5|NA|TRBV25-1
CASSGGKSNQPQHF
TGTGCCAGCAGTGGAGGGAAGAGCAATCAGCCCCAGCATTTT
>NA|TRBJ2-6|NA|TRBV19
CASRTGGLSGGSGANVLTF
TGTGCCAGTAGAACCGGGGGACTTTCCGGGGGCTCTGGGGCCAACGTCCTGACTTTC
>NA|TRBJ2-3|NA|TRBV11-3
CASSFTGSALYTQYF
TGTGCCAGCAGCTTCACCGGGAGCGCCTTATATACGCAGTATTTT
>TRBD1|TRBJ1-1|NA|TRBV11-2
CASSFGQGAMNTEAFF
TGTGCCAGCAGCTTCGGACAGGGGGCTATGAACACTGAAGCTTTCTTT
>NA|TRBJ2-7|NA|TRBV14
CASSQGRDYEQYF
TGTGCCAGCAGCCAAGGCAGGGACTACGAGCAGTACTTC
>TRBD2|TRBJ2-5|NA|TRBV7-2
CASSYQRGVGETQYF
TGTGCCAGCAGCTACCAGCGGGGAGTCGGGGAGACCCAGTACTTC
>TRBD1|TRBJ1-6|NA|TRBV5-8
CASSTGTGSSPLHF
TGTGCCAGCAGCACCGGGACAGGGAGTTCACCCCTCCACTTT